This TCR beta chain originates from a study of Ad26.COV2.S vaccination and SARS-CoV-2 variants. The treatment: some 20 received Ad26.COV2.S at low or high dose, single or two shots; about 5 received placebo; per-sample allocation not given. Day 63 after the first injection of vaccine or placebo was the sampling time. The table came from immunoSEQ multiplex PCR; TCRdb's copy has only in-frame clones and leaves some out. The table records about 350,000 clones, 85% to 90% of them present only once. In germline, CDR1 is MNHNY, CDR2 SVGAGI (reference sequence). This CDR3 is built from 16 residues. V trimming: 3 bases; J trimming: 6 bases; junction bases outside the gene matches: 9.

This TCR came from a person between 18 and 59 years old who received the Ad26.COV2.S COVID-19 vaccine or a placebo. The chain employs TRBV6-6 and TRBJ2-1, with TRBD1 identical over 9 bases. This specimen was peripheral blood, taken in a trial of Ad26.COV2.S vaccine versus placebo. CDR3 amino acids: CASSYTGTGTLNEQFF. The CDR3 DNA follows: TGTGCCAGCAGTTATACCGGGACAGGGACCCTCAATGAGCAGTTCTTC.